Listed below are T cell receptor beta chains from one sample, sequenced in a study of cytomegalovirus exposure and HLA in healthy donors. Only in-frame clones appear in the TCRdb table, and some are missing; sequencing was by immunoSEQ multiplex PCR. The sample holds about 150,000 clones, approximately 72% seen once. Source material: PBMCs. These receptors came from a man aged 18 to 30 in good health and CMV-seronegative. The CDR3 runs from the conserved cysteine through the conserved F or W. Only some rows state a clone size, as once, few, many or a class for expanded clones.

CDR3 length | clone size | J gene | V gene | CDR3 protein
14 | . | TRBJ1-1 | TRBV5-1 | CASSSQGANTEAFF
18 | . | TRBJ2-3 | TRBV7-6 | CASSLARVAGGLTDTQYF
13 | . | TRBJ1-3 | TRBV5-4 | CASSSGAGNTIYF
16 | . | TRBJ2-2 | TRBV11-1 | CASSLGDRGRTGELFF
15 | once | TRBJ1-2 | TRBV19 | CASSWEAAANYGYTF
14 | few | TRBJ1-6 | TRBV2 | CASEKLSYNSPLHF
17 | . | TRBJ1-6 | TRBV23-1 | CASSLWRAGGYNSPLHF
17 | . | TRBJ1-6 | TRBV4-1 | CASSQDRTGRDDSPLHF
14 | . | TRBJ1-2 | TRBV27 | CASTRTGSNYGYTF
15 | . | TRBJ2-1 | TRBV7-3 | CASSLNSGEYNEQFF
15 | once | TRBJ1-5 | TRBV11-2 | CASSLERGDNQPQHF
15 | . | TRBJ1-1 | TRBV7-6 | CASSLGQGGNTEAFF
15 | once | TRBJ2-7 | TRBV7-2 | CASSLGLVGSYEQYF
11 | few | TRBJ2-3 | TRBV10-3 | CAISPSDTQYF
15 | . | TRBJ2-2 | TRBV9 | CASSVGGAARRELFF
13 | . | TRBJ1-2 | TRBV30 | CAGFESGYYGYTF
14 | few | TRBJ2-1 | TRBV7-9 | CASSLDRDYSEQFF
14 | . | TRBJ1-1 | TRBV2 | CASRVARVGTEAFF
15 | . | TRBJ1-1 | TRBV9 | CASSVGTASNTEAFF
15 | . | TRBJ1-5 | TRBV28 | CASSFVGKQAQPQHF